This paragraph reports one T cell receptor beta chain. Antigen specificity is unknown. At one boundary the junction diverges from the germline segment, which might be a read error. The PCR had 60 Vbeta and 13 Jbeta primers. Sequenced by immunoSEQ multiplex PCR; TCRdb stores in-frame clones only, minus some. The sample holds about 150,000 clones, about two thirds seen once. The source of the sample is a study of cytomegalovirus exposure and HLA in healthy donors. Study-level points and caveats: The majority of CMV-associated TCR beta chains were reported as apparently HLA-restricted in a later analysis. There were under 200 TCR beta chains listed as cytomegalovirus-associated.

CDR1 is SEHNR and CDR2 is FQNEAQ in the germline V gene (reference sequence). The length of the CDR3 is 15 residues. This clonotype was obtained from a young woman in good health and CMV-seronegative. The sequencing input was PBMCs. The chain couples TRBV7-9 to TRBJ2-3; a possible D gene is TRBD1 (5 bases). The CDR3 here is CSSSPGPREGFTQYF. The CDR3 coding sequence is TGTTCCAGCAGCCCAGGGCCGAGAGAAGGGTTTACGCAGTATTTT.